This entry lists 21 T cell receptor beta chains sequenced from one sample in a study of blood T cell repertoires in COVID-19. Measured with immunoSEQ multiplex PCR; TCRdb has only the in-frame clones, and not every one. Here the sample spans 400,000 to 450,000 clones, around 91% being singletons. The sample consisted of PBMCs or T cells enriched from blood (not recorded which). These receptors were collected from a man aged 25 to 40 who had recovered from COVID-19.

J is TRBJ2-5 and V is TRBV5-4; TRBD1 aligns across 12 bases. The CDR3 consists of 16 residues. Per the germline V gene, CDR1 is SGHNT and CDR2 is YYREEE (reference sequence). V was pared by 4 bases and J by 5 bases, with 9 bases of the junction left unmatched. CDR3 sequence: CASSPSGTGGGETQYF. CDR3 coding DNA: TGTGCCAGCAGCCCCTCTGGGACAGGGGGCGGGGAGACCCAGTACTTC.

This rearrangement joins TRBV11-2 to TRBJ2-7; the match to TRBD1 covers 9 bases. This CDR3 spans 18 amino acids. CDR1 and CDR2 (germline): SGHAT, FQNNGV. J was trimmed by 0 bases and V by 7 bases; bases with no gene match: 16. CDR3 amino acids: CASTLSRDRVGLSYEQYF. DNA of the CDR3: TGTGCCAGCACCCTGTCCCGGGACAGGGTAGGGCTCTCCTACGAGCAGTACTTC.

V and J are TRBV28 and TRBJ1-2; maybe TRBD1 (6 bases). Trimming left V 5 bases short and J 6 bases short, with 10 bases between. The CDR3 consists of 12 residues. Germline-derived CDR1 and CDR2 are MDHEN and SYDVKM. The CDR3 here is CASSPDRHGYTF. CDR3 DNA: TGTGCCAGCAGTCCAGACAGGCATGGCTACACCTTC.

V is TRBV25-1 and J is TRBJ1-5; the D is unclear. Trimming shortened V by 1 base and J by 5 bases, and 9 bases separated the two germline ends. The germline gives CDR1 MGHDK, CDR2 SYGVNS. The CDR3 extends over 14 amino acids. The CDR3 region is CASSEFGLHQPQHF. The CDR3 DNA reads TGTGCCAGCAGTGAATTTGGACTTCATCAGCCCCAGCATTTT.

The chain links TRBV30 to TRBJ2-7; TRBD1 agrees at 8 bases. Germline V gene sequence: CDR1 GTSNPN, CDR2 SVGIG (reference sequence). This CDR3 contains 14 residues. J lost 6 bases, V lost 2 bases, and 9 bases had no gene match. Here the CDR3 reads CAWSWDRSISEQYF. The CDR3 DNA reads TGTGCCTGGAGTTGGGACAGGTCTATTAGCGAGCAGTACTTC. The full variable domain, its missing parts supplied by reference TRBV30 and TRBJ2-7, is SQTIHQWPATLVQPVGSPLSLECTVEGTSNPNLYWYRQAAGRGLQLLFYSVGIGQISSEVPQNLSASRPQDRQFILSSKKLLLSDSGFYLCAWSWDRSISEQYFGPGTRLTVT.

This clone has more than one count but fewer than ten. V gene TRBV6-5 combines with J gene TRBJ1-1; possibly TRBD1 for D (5 bases). Germline-derived CDR1 and CDR2 are MNHEY and SVGAGI. The CDR3 runs 15 residues. V lost 1 base to trimming and J lost 1 base, with 10 bases between them. The CDR3 loop is CASSYLGTGNTEAFF. DNA for the CDR3: TGTGCCAGCAGTTACTTAGGAACAGGGAACACTGAAGCTTTCTTT.

This sequence joins TRBV28 and TRBJ2-7; 11 nucleotides match TRBD2. This CDR3 is 16 amino acids long. Germline CDR1 is MDHEN and CDR2 is SYDVKM. V shed 6 bases, J shed 4 bases, and the junction held 11 bases outside the gene matches. The CDR3 DNA is TGTGCCAGCAGCCGCCGATCCGGGACTAGCGGTTACGAGCAGTACTTC. Translated: CASSRRSGTSGYEQYF.

In the case of this clone: Other DNA sequences in the sample encode the same CDR3. V gene TRBV13 combines with J gene TRBJ2-7; 9 positions agree with TRBD2. Trimming cost V 3 bases and J 1 base; bases outside gene matches: 1. The germline CDR1 and CDR2 sequences are PRHDT and FYEKMQ (reference sequence). The CDR3 is 14 amino acids. DNA of the CDR3: TGTGCCAGCAGCTTGACTAGCGGATCCTACGAGCAGTACTTC. It translates to CASSLTSGSYEQYF. Supplemented by reference TRBV13 and TRBJ2-7, the full variable domain reads AAGVIQSPRHLIKEKRETATLKCYPIPRHDTVYWYQQGPGQDPQFLISFYEKMQSDKGSIPDRFSAQQFSDYHSELNMSSLELGDSALYFCASSLTSGSYEQYFGPGTRLTVT.

V is TRBV2 and J is TRBJ1-5; 8 positions agree with TRBD1. Germline lookup yields CDR1 SNHLY and CDR2 FYNNEI. The ends lost 10 bases at V and 6 bases at J; junction bases unmatched: 8. CDR3 length equals 13 residues. The CDR3, as DNA: TGTGCCACCCGAGACAGGGGAGGTCAGCCCCAGCATTTT. Protein: CATRDRGGQPQHF.

This sequence joins TRBV16 and TRBJ1-2, with TRBD1 identical over 8 bases. This CDR3 comprises 16 residues. V lost 0 bases, J lost 3 bases, and 6 bases stayed unmatched. Germline CDR1 is KGHSY and CDR2 is FQNENV. The DNA for the CDR3 is TGTGCCAGCAGCCAATCGAACAAACAGGGGGACTATGGCTACACCTTC. This translates into CASSQSNKQGDYGYTF.

The chain recombines TRBV7-2 with TRBJ1-6, with 8 bases aligning to TRBD1. CDR1 is SGHTA, CDR2 FQGNSA, per germline. Unmatched junction bases numbered 7, after V lost 5 bases and J lost 10 bases. The CDR3 has 14 residues. The DNA of the CDR3 is TGTGCCAGCAGCGTCGGACAGGGACGCTCACCCCTCCACTTT. It yields the protein CASSVGQGRSPLHF.

This rearrangement joins TRBV19 to TRBJ2-1; 8 bases line up with TRBD2. The CDR3 loop spans 13 amino acids. CDR1 is LNHDA, CDR2 SQIVND, per germline (reference sequence). Trimming took 7 bases from V and 3 from J; bases not matched to a gene: 2. This CDR3 reads CASTTSGYNEQFF. DNA for the CDR3: TGTGCCAGTACTACTAGCGGCTACAATGAGCAGTTCTTC.

This rearrangement joins TRBV2 to TRBJ2-1; 12 bases agree with TRBD2. Germline-derived CDR1 and CDR2 are SNHLY and FYNNEI. The CDR3 has 15 residues. The trim removed 5 bases at V and 7 bases at J, leaving 6 bases unmatched. CDR3 bases: TGTGCCAGCAGTAAACTAGCGGGAGGTGGGAATGAGCAGTTCTTC. Translated, it gives CASSKLAGGGNEQFF.

The rearrangement uses TRBV11-2 and TRBJ2-5; TRBD1 might be the D (5 bases). V dropped 5 bases and J dropped 2 bases, with 9 bases sitting between them. Germline CDR1 and CDR2: SGHAT and FQNNGV. The CDR3 loop spans 13 amino acids. The CDR3 here is CASSTGAQETQYF. The CDR3 DNA reads TGTGCCAGCAGCACAGGTGCGCAAGAGACCCAGTACTTC.

The chain recombines TRBV18 with TRBJ1-3; D is unclear. The CDR3 runs 14 residues. Trimming left V 2 bases short and J 7 bases short, with 12 bases between. CDR1 and CDR2 from the germline V gene are KGHSH and LQKENI. CDR3 nucleotides: TGTGCCAGCTCACCAGGAGGCCAGGTGAACACCATATATTTT. Protein product: CASSPGGQVNTIYF.

This sequence joins TRBV7-9 and TRBJ1-4, with D perhaps matching TRBD1 (5 bases). The CDR3 totals 13 residues. The V gene's germline CDR1 is SEHNR and CDR2 FQNEAQ (reference sequence). V gave up 3 bases and J gave up 8 bases, with 10 bases separating them. The CDR3 sequence: CASSLTVEEKLFF. CDR3 bases: TGTGCCAGCAGCTTGACAGTGGAGGAAAAACTGTTTTTT. The full variable domain, in which reference TRBV7-9 and TRBJ1-4 provide the parts outside the CDR3, is DTGVSQNPRHKITKRGQNVTFRCDPISEHNRLYWYRQTLGQGPEFLTYFQNEAQLEKSRLLSDRFSAERPKGSFSTLEIQRTEQGDSAMYLCASSLTVEEKLFFGSGTQLSVL.

This chain links TRBV11-3 with TRBJ2-7, with 9 bases matching TRBD1. The CDR3 totals 13 residues. Germline CDR1 is SGHNT and CDR2 is YENEEA. V trimming: 5 bases; J trimming: 4 bases; junction bases outside the gene matches: 3. In DNA form, the CDR3 reads TGTGCCAGCAGCGGAGACAGGGGGTACGAGCAGTACTTC. Its protein is CASSGDRGYEQYF.

J is TRBJ2-5 and V is TRBV5-1, with 14 bases identical to TRBD2. The germline CDR1 and CDR2 sequences are SGHRS and YFSETQ. The CDR3 extends over 17 amino acids. V shed 0 bases, J shed 5 bases, and the junction held 6 bases outside the gene matches. In DNA form, the CDR3 reads TGCGCCAGCAGCTTGGCTGGGGGACTAGCGGGAGTTGAGACCCAGTACTTC. This translates into CASSLAGGLAGVETQYF.

The V and J genes are TRBV19 and TRBJ2-3, with 8 bases aligning to TRBD1. After removal of 7 bases from V and 5 bases from J, the junction contained 14 bases not matched to a gene. Germline V gene sequence: CDR1 LNHDA, CDR2 SQIVND (reference sequence). CDR3 size: 16 residues. The CDR3 DNA is TGTGCCAGTACCCTATACGGGGCAGGGGGCCAAGATACGCAGTATTTT. It is translated as CASTLYGAGGQDTQYF. The full variable domain, completed using reference TRBV19 and TRBJ2-3, is DGGITQSPKYLFRKEGQNVTLSCEQNLNHDAMYWYRQDPGQGLRLIYYSQIVNDFQKGDIAEGYSVSREKKESFPLTVTSAQKNPTAFYLCASTLYGAGGQDTQYFGPGTRLTVL.

The chain has TRBV27 and TRBJ2-7; the D gene is possibly TRBD1 (5 bases). This CDR3 is built from 14 residues. Germline V gene data show CDR1 as MNHEY and CDR2 as SMNVEV (reference sequence). The ends were cut back, 4 bases at V and 2 bases at J, with 12 bases in the middle. CDR3 loop: CASSWGQGPYEQYF. The CDR3 nucleotides are TGTGCCAGCAGTTGGGGTCAGGGCCCCTACGAGCAGTACTTC.

This chain links TRBV12-3 or TRBV12-4 with TRBJ2-1; D perhaps matches TRBD1 (6 bases). This CDR3 is built from 12 residues. Trimming cost V 7 bases and J 8 bases, with 12 bases left between them. In DNA, the CDR3 is TGTGCCAGCACCTACAGGGTTGATGAGCAGTTCTTC. This encodes CASTYRVDEQFF.